These 18 T cell receptor beta chains were sequenced from one sample in a study of CD8 T cells in Susac syndrome. Random hexamers were used to reverse transcribe an amount of roughly 0.5 to 1 ug RNA. MiXCR, applied by TCRdb to the immunoSEQ multiplex PCR reads, yields one record per CDR3 protein. This sample yields over 350,000 distinct CDR3 sequences, of which 85% to 90% are seen a single time; approximately 0.11% belongs to the top ten. Material for sequencing was CD8+ T cells from PBMCs. The receptors stem from a human donor with multiple sclerosis.

This clonotype was seen only once. The chain has TRBV29-1 and TRBJ1-1; D might be TRBD1 (5 bases). Germline V gene lookup returns CDR1 SQVTM and CDR2 ANQGSEA. This CDR3 has 11 residues. V lost 4 bases to trimming and J lost 5 bases, with 8 bases between them. CDR3 protein: CSVAEGTEAFF. CDR3 nucleotides: TGCAGCGTTGCGGAGGGGACTGAAGCTTTCTTT.

The genes are TRBV19 and TRBJ1-1; maybe TRBD1 (5 bases). V was pared by 4 bases and J by 6 bases, with 12 bases between. The CDR3 sequence is 13 residues long. From germline, CDR1 is LNHDA and CDR2 SQIVND (reference sequence). For the CDR3, the DNA is TGTGCCAGTAGTAACCGTGGGGCCCCTGAAGCTTTCTTT. Its protein is CASSNRGAPEAFF. The full variable domain, with the rest looked up from reference TRBV19 and TRBJ1-1, is DGGITQSPKYLFRKEGQNVTLSCEQNLNHDAMYWYRQDPGQGLRLIYYSQIVNDFQKGDIAEGYSVSREKKESFPLTVTSAQKNPTAFYLCASSNRGAPEAFFGQGTRLTVV.

This clonotype appeared a single time. The chain links TRBV14 to TRBJ2-7; D is uncertain. Germline CDR1 and CDR2: SGHDN and FVKESK. CDR3 length: 15 residues. V was cut by 0 bases and J by 3 bases, with 12 bases left in between. The CDR3 DNA reads as TGTGCCAGCAGCCAAGATTTTAGCAGTTTCTACGAGCAGTACTTC. Translating gives CASSQDFSSFYEQYF.

V gene TRBV7-9 combines with J gene TRBJ1-1; D gene uncertain. Germline values: CDR1 SEHNR, CDR2 FQNEAQ (reference sequence). The CDR3 is 12 residues long. V lost 5 bases to trimming and J lost 6 bases, with 10 bases between them. CDR3 in amino acids: CASSQGYPEAFF. The CDR3 DNA reads as TGTGCCAGCAGCCAAGGGTATCCTGAAGCTTTCTTT.

This clonotype was seen a handful of times. This rearrangement joins TRBV9 to TRBJ1-3; D is perhaps TRBD1 (6 bases). This CDR3 contains 14 residues. V lost 3 bases and J 0 bases, leaving 7 bases between the germline ends. CDR1 SGDLS and CDR2 YYNGEE come from the germline V gene. The CDR3 reads CASSAGASGNTIYF. In DNA form, the CDR3 reads TGTGCCAGCAGCGCGGGGGCCTCTGGAAACACCATATATTTT.

This chain uses TRBV23-1 with TRBJ1-2; D gene unclear. TRBV23-1 is known as an ORF, though its function is uncertain. This CDR3 has 12 amino acids. Between the trimmed V and J ends, which lost 8 bases and 6 bases, there was a span of 13 bases. CDR3 DNA: TGCGCCAGCCGGCCTGGCGGTAATGGCTACACCTTC. This sequence encodes CASRPGGNGYTF.

The chain uses TRBV19 and TRBJ2-1, with D uncertain. This CDR3 spans 14 amino acids. CDR1 LNHDA and CDR2 SQIVND come from the germline V gene (reference sequence). Trimming pared 5 bases from V and 4 bases from J, leaving 12 bases between. CDR3 in DNA: TGTGCCAGTAGTGCTCCAGGCCTTTACAATGAGCAGTTCTTC. Its translation is CASSAPGLYNEQFF.

CDR3 residues: CASSRDRANPYNEQFF. The DNA for the CDR3 is TGCGCCAGCAGCCGAGACAGGGCGAACCCCTACAATGAGCAGTTCTTC. This chain links TRBV4-1 with TRBJ2-1; TRBD1 agrees at 7 bases. Losses at the gene ends were 4 bases for V and 2 bases for J; bases not matched to a gene: 8. CDR1 is MGHRA, CDR2 YSYEKL, per germline. CDR3 length: 16 amino acids.

V usage is TRBV12-3 or TRBV12-4 and J usage is TRBJ2-3; 7 bases align to TRBD1. This CDR3 has 15 amino acids. V gave up 5 bases and J gave up 4 bases; unmatched junction bases: 9. CDR3 DNA sequence: TGTGCCAGCAGTCCCCTAAGGGGGCGGTCAGATACGCAGTATTTT. This sequence encodes CASSPLRGRSDTQYF.

The CDR3 loop is CASSETGLRGGYTF. The CDR3 DNA reads as TGTGCCAGCAGCGAGACAGGCCTACGGGGGGGCTACACCTTC. This chain links TRBV2 with TRBJ1-2, with D perhaps matching TRBD1 (6 bases). V lost 6 bases and J 8 bases, leaving 19 bases between the germline ends. The CDR3 totals 14 residues. CDR1 and CDR2 (germline): SNHLY, FYNNEI. The full variable domain, in which reference TRBV2 and TRBJ1-2 provide the parts outside the CDR3, is EPEVTQTPSHQVTQMGQEVILRCVPISNHLYFYWYRQILGQKVEFLVSFYNNEISEKSEIFDDQFSVERPDGSNFTLKIRSTKLEDSAMYFCASSETGLRGGYTFGSGTRLTVV.

The gene calls are TRBV6-5 and TRBJ2-3; 9 positions match TRBD1. Trimming took 0 bases from V and 4 from J; bases not matched to a gene: 11. Germline CDR1 and CDR2: MNHEY and SVGAGI. The CDR3 is 18 amino acids. CDR3 coding DNA: TGTGCCAGCAGTTACTCCTTGGATCTGGACAGGGGACCAGATACGCAGTATTTT. Amino acids: CASSYSLDLDRGPDTQYF.

The rearrangement links TRBV12-3 or TRBV12-4 to TRBJ2-3; tentatively, D is TRBD1 or TRBD2 (5 bases each). The ends were cut back, 3 bases at V and 1 base at J, with 11 bases in the middle. The CDR3 contains 15 residues. The CDR3 protein is CASSFEGLGTDTQYF. CDR3 nucleotides: TGTGCCAGCAGTTTTGAGGGGTTAGGCACAGATACGCAGTATTTT.

The table lists this clonotype with a count of one. The chain has TRBV4-1 and TRBJ2-3; perhaps TRBD1 as D (5 bases). The length of the CDR3 is 13 residues. Germline V CDR1 and CDR2: MGHRA, YSYEKL. V lost 0 bases and J lost 8, with 9 bases in between. The CDR3: CASSQDRGATQYF. The CDR3 DNA reads TGCGCCAGCAGCCAAGATCGTGGGGCTACGCAGTATTTT.

This chain links TRBV5-4 with TRBJ1-2, with D unclear. Trimming pared 4 bases from V and 0 bases from J, leaving 10 bases between. This CDR3 is built from 14 residues. Looked up from germline, CDR1 is SGHNT and CDR2 is YYREEE (reference sequence). The CDR3 loop reads CASSPEQPNYGYTF. CDR3 nucleotides: TGTGCCAGCAGCCCAGAACAGCCTAACTATGGCTACACCTTC.

This clonotype has only a few counts. This chain joins TRBV27 and TRBJ2-3, with D possibly TRBD1 on 5 matching bases. The CDR3 is made up of 15 amino acids. Germline V gives CDR1 MNHEY, CDR2 SMNVEV (reference sequence). V was clipped by 2 bases and J by 0 bases, with 9 bases between them. The CDR3 reads CASSLRRQSTDTQYF. The CDR3 DNA reads TGTGCCAGCAGTTTAAGGAGACAGAGCACAGATACGCAGTATTTT.

V usage is TRBV29-1 and J usage is TRBJ2-1; 7 bases match TRBD1. This CDR3 contains 13 residues. Germline V gene sequence: CDR1 SQVTM, CDR2 ANQGSEA. The CDR3 here is CSIFWTGEGEQFF. The CDR3 DNA is TGCAGTATTTTTTGGACAGGTGAGGGTGAGCAGTTCTTC.

The gene calls are TRBV29-1 and TRBJ1-2; a possible D gene is TRBD1 (6 bases). Germline V gives CDR1 SQVTM, CDR2 ANQGSEA. The V and J ends lost 6 bases and 5 bases respectively, with 19 bases between them. This CDR3 has 14 amino acids. In nucleotides, the CDR3 is TGCAGCGTCGATCACAGGGTCAGCTTATATGGCTACACCTTC. Its protein is CSVDHRVSLYGYTF.

The gene calls are TRBV5-4 and TRBJ1-1, with 11 bases aligning to TRBD1. V lost 3 bases and J lost 4; bases outside the gene matches: 8. Germline CDR1 and CDR2: SGHNT and YYREEE (reference sequence). The CDR3 extends over 16 amino acids. The CDR3, as DNA: TGTGCCAGCAGCTCGCCGGGACAGGGGGACTTCACTGAAGCTTTCTTT. Residues: CASSSPGQGDFTEAFF.